Sequencing of this TCR beta chain was carried out in a study of cytomegalovirus exposure and HLA in healthy donors. General study points: The study found most TCR sequences rare, yet found some public TCRs in many donors.

Primers: 60 Vbeta forward and 13 Jbeta reverse. Produced via immunoSEQ multiplex PCR; TCRdb's table is partial and in-frame only. The sample lists 55,000 to 80,000 clones; about 81% were seen once. This clone came up once. Its antigen is not known. The CDR3 covers 16 residues. The trim removed 5 bases at V and 3 bases at J, leaving 10 bases unmatched. Germline V gives CDR1 MDHEN, CDR2 SYDVKM. Source material: PBMCs. This chain uses TRBV28 with TRBJ2-3; 8 bases align to TRBD1. The sequence was collected from a man in his 70s in good health and CMV-seronegative. CDR3 loop: CASSPPGQAHTDTQYF. CDR3 sequence (DNA): TGTGCCAGCAGTCCCCCGGGACAGGCCCATACAGATACGCAGTATTTT.